One and the same sample provided the 4 T cell receptor beta chains below, sequenced in a study of cytomegalovirus exposure and HLA in healthy donors. Primers for the PCR totalled 60 Vbeta and 13 Jbeta. Generated by immunoSEQ multiplex PCR, the TCRdb table keeps only in-frame clones and is missing some. Counted here are approximately 61,000 clones, about 84% occurring once; the ten biggest clones make up about 8%. Sequenced input: PBMCs. The receptors here all came from a man younger than 35 in good health and CMV-seropositive.

The chain uses TRBV6-1 and TRBJ1-6; no reliable D call. V was pared by 6 bases and J by 1 base, with 10 bases between. The CDR3 sequence is 15 residues long. Per the germline V gene, CDR1 is MNHNS and CDR2 is SASEGT. The CDR3 spells CASRAVRSYNSPLHF. CDR3 DNA: TGTGCCAGCAGGGCGGTTAGATCCTATAATTCACCCCTCCACTTT.

The chain links TRBV5-1 to TRBJ1-4; 7 bases fit TRBD1. V gave up 5 bases and J gave up 7 bases; unmatched junction bases: 8. This CDR3 is 14 amino acids long. Germline loops: CDR1 SGHRS, CDR2 YFSETQ. The CDR3 sequence is CASRRGQGGEKLFF. In DNA form, the CDR3 reads TGCGCCAGCAGAAGGGGCCAGGGGGGTGAAAAACTGTTTTTT.

This clone showed up just once. V usage is TRBV25-1 and J usage is TRBJ1-1, with TRBD1 identical over 7 bases. The CDR3 length is 13 residues. The V segment lost 5 bases and the J segment 4 bases; nucleotides outside the gene matches: 4. Germline-derived CDR1 and CDR2 are MGHDK and SYGVNS. DNA for the CDR3: TGTGCCAGCAGTCGAGGGGGCAGCACTGAAGCTTTCTTT. Its protein is CASSRGGSTEAFF.

This chain joins TRBV29-1 and TRBJ1-2; D unclear. With 5 bases removed from V and 6 bases from J, the gap between germline ends came to 13 bases. CDR1 and CDR2 from the germline V gene are SQVTM and ANQGSEA. The CDR3 has 12 amino acids. CDR3 in amino acids: CSVRGGSNGYTF. In DNA form, the CDR3 reads TGCAGCGTTCGGGGTGGATCGAATGGCTACACCTTC.